There are many counts of the clone carrying this TCR beta chain. Its specificity is not known. This entry comes from a study of cytomegalovirus exposure and HLA in healthy donors. Amplification used 60 Vbeta primers and 13 Jbeta primers. Sequencing was performed with immunoSEQ multiplex PCR; in TCRdb, only in-frame clones are kept and a portion is missing. The sample has some 200,000 clones, just over 75% seen once. The CDR3 length is 15 residues. Unmatched junction bases numbered 6, after V lost 5 bases and J lost 2 bases. Germline V CDR1 and CDR2: SGHAT, FQNNGV. Unrecorded immune exposures were likely, despite nominal health at sampling. Study results and limitations: Earlier analysis found most TCR beta V segments productive about 87% or about 30% of the time.

This sequence originates from an older woman in good health and CMV-seropositive. Material: PBMCs. The chain couples TRBV11-2 to TRBJ2-1, with 7 bases lining up with TRBD1. The CDR3 region has the DNA TGTGCCAGCAGCCTCGGGACAGACCCCTACAATGAGCAGTTCTTC. As protein: CASSLGTDPYNEQFF.